The rows below give T cell receptor beta chains drawn from one sample of a study of spatial heterogeneity in lung cancer. TCRdb ran MiXCR on the 5' RACE reads and lists one entry per CDR3 protein. This table has roughly 80,000 distinct CDR3 sequences, around 12% appearing once. The sample consisted of PBMCs, taken at surgery. The receptors were sampled from a male donor with early-stage non-small cell lung cancer. The CDR3 runs from the conserved cysteine through the conserved F or W. Fields, in order: J gene, D gene, V gene, clone size, CDR3 DNA, CDR3 protein. D genes are given only for firm matches. The size entry is marked missing in some rows and otherwise reads once, few, many or a size class.

TRBJ2-3 | NA | TRBV7-9 | few | TGTGCCAGCAGCTTAGACGGCGGGAGCACAGATACGCAGTATTTT | CASSLDGGSTDTQYF
TRBJ2-1 | NA | TRBV11-2 | NA | TGTGCCAGCAGCTCCACTAGAGAAGGTGCCTACAATGAGCAGTTCTTC | CASSSTREGAYNEQFF
TRBJ2-3 | TRBD2 | TRBV30 | NA | TGTGCCTGGTCCTGGGCTTATAGCGGGAGGACAGATACGCAGTATTTT | CAWSWAYSGRTDTQYF
TRBJ2-3 | TRBD2 | TRBV19 | few | TGTGCCACCACGCTACTAGCGGGGGGGACAGATACGCAGTATTTT | CATTLLAGGTDTQYF
TRBJ2-5 | NA | TRBV29-1 | few | TGCAGCGTCGACAGGTTCGGGGAGACCCAGTACTTC | CSVDRFGETQYF
TRBJ1-2 | TRBD1 | TRBV3-1 | few | TGTGCCAGCAGCCCGCAGACAGGGCGCCGGGGCTACACCTTC | CASSPQTGRRGYTF
TRBJ1-3 | NA | TRBV12-3/TRBV12-4 | NA | TGTGCCAGCAGCCCGGTTGGAAACACCATATATTTT | CASSPVGNTIYF
TRBJ1-6 | NA | TRBV28 | few | TGTGCCAGCGGACGCGGTAATTCACCCCTCCACTTT | CASGRGNSPLHF
TRBJ1-5 | TRBD1 | TRBV5-1 | NA | TGCGCCAGCAGCCAGGGGGAGGAGGGACAGCCCCAGCATTTT | CASSQGEEGQPQHF
TRBJ1-2 | NA | TRBV4-2 | few | TGTGCCAGCAGCCATGGATTAGAGTCCAACTATGGCTACACCTTC | CASSHGLESNYGYTF
TRBJ2-1 | TRBD2 | TRBV2 | NA | TGTGCCAGCAGCGGGACTAGCGGGAGCTCCTACAATGAGCAGTTCTTC | CASSGTSGSSYNEQFF
TRBJ2-1 | NA | TRBV5-6 | NA | TGTGCCAGCAGCTCCCCTAGTGAGCAGTTCTTC | CASSSPSEQFF
TRBJ2-7 | NA | TRBV7-2 | NA | TGTGCCAGCAGCTTAACGGTCGACCACGAGCAGTACTTC | CASSLTVDHEQYF
TRBJ1-6 | TRBD1 | TRBV14 | NA | TGTGCCAGCAGCGAAAATCCGACAGGGTATTATTCACCCCTCCACTTT | CASSENPTGYYSPLHF
TRBJ2-1 | TRBD2 | TRBV29-1 | NA | TGCAGCGTGGGGGGGACTAGCGGGAGTAGTAATGAGCAGTTCTTC | CSVGGTSGSSNEQFF
TRBJ2-7 | NA | TRBV10-2 | few | TGCGCCAGCGCCTTTCATCAGGGAACCTACGAGCAGTACTTC | CASAFHQGTYEQYF
TRBJ2-3 | NA | TRBV10-1 | NA | TGCGCCAGCAGTCGACGGAGCACAGATACGCAGTATTTT | CASSRRSTDTQYF
TRBJ2-1 | TRBD2 | TRBV3-1 | few | TGTGCCAGCAGCCTACGGACCGGGAGGAATGAGCAGTTCTTC | CASSLRTGRNEQFF
TRBJ2-1 | TRBD1 | TRBV29-1 | few | TGCAGCGCTGGACAGGGGGTCTCTCAAAAGCAGTTCTTC | CSAGQGVSQKQFF
TRBJ1-1 | NA | TRBV5-1 | NA | TGCGCCAGCAACCCGATAGGACAGTTGAACACTGAAGCTTTCTTT | CASNPIGQLNTEAFF
TRBJ2-3 | TRBD1 | TRBV29-1 | few | TGCAGCGTTGCACAGGGGCCAGATACGCAGTATTTT | CSVAQGPDTQYF
TRBJ2-5 | NA | TRBV10-3 | few | TGTGCCATCAGTGTTGGGGAAGAGACCCAGTACTTC | CAISVGEETQYF
TRBJ1-2 | NA | TRBV5-1 | few | TGCGCCAGCAGCTCGATTGACGGCGGCGATGGCTACACCTTC | CASSSIDGGDGYTF
TRBJ1-3 | NA | TRBV29-1 | many | TGCAGCGTTTCAGAGTCAACAGGAAACACCATATATTTT | CSVSESTGNTIYF
TRBJ2-5 | NA | TRBV2 | NA | TGTGCCAGCAGAGGTCGTGATCGACAAGAGACCCAGTACTTC | CASRGRDRQETQYF
TRBJ2-1 | TRBD2 | TRBV6-1 | few | TGTGCCAGCACCTGGGAGCGGGGGGCCAGGGATGAGCAGTTCTTC | CASTWERGARDEQFF
TRBJ2-7 | NA | TRBV2 | few | TGTGCCAGCAGTCCGGCGGGCTACGAGCAGTACTTC | CASSPAGYEQYF
TRBJ2-4 | NA | TRBV9 | NA | TGTGCCAGCAGCGAAAGCGGACTTGCCAAAAACATTCAGTACTTC | CASSESGLAKNIQYF
TRBJ1-3 | NA | TRBV29-1 | NA | TGCAGCGTTGGGGCAGGAAACACCATATATTTT | CSVGAGNTIYF
TRBJ1-1 | TRBD1 | TRBV12-3/TRBV12-4 | many | TGTGCCAGCAGTTCAACGACAGGGGGCACTGAAGCTTTCTTT | CASSSTTGGTEAFF
TRBJ2-1 | NA | TRBV7-9 | few | TGTGCCAGCAGCTCTGGGGCAGTTAATGAGCAGTTCTTC | CASSSGAVNEQFF
TRBJ2-1 | TRBD2 | TRBV5-1 | NA | TGCGCCAGCAGCTCCTGGACTAGCGCGGACAATGAGCAGTTCTTC | CASSSWTSADNEQFF
TRBJ2-7 | NA | TRBV2 | NA | TGTGCCAGCAGTGACACTCCGGGACTGGCGCCCTACGAGCAGTACTTC | CASSDTPGLAPYEQYF
TRBJ1-2 | NA | TRBV3-1 | NA | TGTGCCAGCAGCCAACCCAGGAGAGGGATCGAGGGCTACACCTTC | CASSQPRRGIEGYTF
TRBJ2-5 | TRBD1 | TRBV7-9 | NA | TGTGCCAGCAGCTTCGGACAGGAGAGTGAGACCCAGTACTTC | CASSFGQESETQYF
TRBJ2-3 | TRBD2 | TRBV12-3/TRBV12-4 | many | TGTGCCAGCACCATTAGCGGGACGGGGAGTACGCAGTATTTT | CASTISGTGSTQYF
TRBJ1-1 | TRBD1 | TRBV7-3 | few | TGTGCCAGCAGCTTAGAGGGGGCGAACACTGAAGCTTTCTTT | CASSLEGANTEAFF
TRBJ2-5 | TRBD1 | TRBV5-5 | many | TGTGCCAGCAGTTCTCTGAGGACAGGGGGAATTGAGACCCAGTACTTC | CASSSLRTGGIETQYF
TRBJ2-2 | NA | TRBV4-1 | NA | TGCGCCATTTCGCCCGGACTGTACACCGGGGAGCTGTTTTTT | CAISPGLYTGELFF
TRBJ1-2 | NA | TRBV5-1 | few | TGCGCCAGCAGCTTATTGCGGGGGAACTATGGCTACACCTTC | CASSLLRGNYGYTF
TRBJ2-5 | TRBD2 | TRBV30 | few | TGTGCCTGGAGTGCTAGCGGGGGTGAGACCCAGTACTTC | CAWSASGGETQYF
TRBJ1-1 | NA | TRBV29-1 | NA | TGCAGCGTTGGATCGGGTTGGACTGAAGCTTTCTTT | CSVGSGWTEAFF
TRBJ1-1 | TRBD1 | TRBV11-2 | NA | TGTGCCAGCAGCTCACTACAGGGGCAGAACACTGAAGCTTTCTTT | CASSSLQGQNTEAFF